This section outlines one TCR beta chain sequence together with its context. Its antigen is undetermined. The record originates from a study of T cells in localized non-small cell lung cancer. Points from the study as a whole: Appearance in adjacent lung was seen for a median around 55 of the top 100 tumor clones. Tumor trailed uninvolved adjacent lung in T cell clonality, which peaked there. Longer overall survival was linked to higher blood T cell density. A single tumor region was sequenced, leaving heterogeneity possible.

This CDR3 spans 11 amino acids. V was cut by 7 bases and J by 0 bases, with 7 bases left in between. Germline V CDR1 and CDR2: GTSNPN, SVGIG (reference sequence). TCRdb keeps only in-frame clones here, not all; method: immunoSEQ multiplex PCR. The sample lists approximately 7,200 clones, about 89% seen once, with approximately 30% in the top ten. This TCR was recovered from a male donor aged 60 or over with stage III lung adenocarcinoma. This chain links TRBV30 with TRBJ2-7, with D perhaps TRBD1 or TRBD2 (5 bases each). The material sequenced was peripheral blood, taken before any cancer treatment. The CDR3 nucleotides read TGTGCCTCGGGGCTCTCCTACGAGCAGTACTTC. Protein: CASGLSYEQYF.